The next 17 T cell receptor beta chains were all read from a single sample in a study of blood T cell repertoires in COVID-19. TCRdb's table, derived via immunoSEQ multiplex PCR, lists solely in-frame clones and lacks some. This sample has approximately 220,000 clones, with 80% found just once. The sequenced sample was PBMCs or T cells enriched from blood (not recorded which). These receptors were obtained from a woman in her thirties or forties with acute COVID-19.

The chain has TRBV5-6 and TRBJ1-1; 8 bases map to TRBD1. CDR1 and CDR2 (germline): SGHDT, YYEEEE. The CDR3 runs 14 residues. V was clipped by 4 bases and J by 7 bases; unmatched bases: 9. The CDR3 sequence is CASSRTGNRGEAFF. CDR3 DNA sequence: TGTGCCAGCAGCAGGACAGGGAATAGAGGTGAAGCTTTCTTT.

CDR3 residues: CAGQGPGYTF. The CDR3, as DNA: TGTGCCGGACAGGGACCCGGCTACACCTTC. The V call is TRBV30, the J call TRBJ1-2, with 8 bases that match TRBD1. V lost 8 bases to trimming and J lost 8 bases; unmatched junction nucleotides: 4. CDR3 length: 10 residues. The germline gives CDR1 GTSNPN, CDR2 SVGIG (reference sequence).

This chain uses TRBV11-2 with TRBJ2-2; the match to TRBD1 covers 8 bases. CDR3 length: 14 amino acids. The junction had 4 bases not matched to a gene; V was cut back by 7 bases and J by 3 bases. The germline gives CDR1 SGHAT, CDR2 FQNNGV. The CDR3 nucleotides read TGTGCCAGCAAGACAGGGGCGGACACCGGGGAGCTGTTTTTT. Amino acid sequence: CASKTGADTGELFF.

The chain carries TRBV6-2 or TRBV6-3 and TRBJ1-2; TRBD1 is a possible D gene (5 bases). With 6 bases removed from V and 10 bases from J, the gap between germline ends came to 24 bases. CDR3 size: 15 residues. CDR1 MNHEY and CDR2 SVGEGT come from the germline V gene. The CDR3 coding sequence is TGTGCCAGCAGCACCCGGGGGGGAAGTGGACCCTACTACACCTTC. It codes for CASSTRGGSGPYYTF.

The rearrangement links TRBV11-2 to TRBJ2-1; TRBD2 agrees at 8 bases. V was clipped by 2 bases and J by 4 bases; unmatched bases: 13. Per the germline V gene, CDR1 is SGHAT and CDR2 is FQNNGV. This CDR3 has 18 amino acids. This chain's CDR3 is CASSLYPLSGESYNEQFF. The DNA for the CDR3 is TGTGCCAGCAGCTTATACCCCCTTAGCGGGGAATCTTACAATGAGCAGTTCTTC.

This clone was detected a few times. This chain links TRBV27 with TRBJ1-6; D is unclear. CDR3 length: 13 amino acids. V was clipped by 7 bases and J by 0 bases, with 4 bases between them. CDR1 and CDR2 from the germline V gene are MNHEY and SMNVEV (reference sequence). As DNA, the CDR3 is TGTGCCAGCAAGAGCTCCTATAATTCACCCCTCCACTTT. The encoded protein is CASKSSYNSPLHF.

The chain combines TRBV4-2 with TRBJ2-7, with 7 bases lining up with TRBD1. Germline lookup yields CDR1 LGHNA and CDR2 YNFKEQ. Unmatched junction bases numbered 7, after V lost 4 bases and J lost 1 base. This CDR3 comprises 15 residues. CDR3 sequence reads: CASSREGQLSYEQYF. The CDR3 DNA is TGTGCCAGCAGCCGCGAGGGACAGCTTTCCTACGAGCAGTACTTC.

The chain carries TRBV3-1 (or the pseudogene TRBV3-2) and TRBJ2-2; D uncertain. V was pared by 4 bases and J by 7 bases, with 7 bases between. Germline CDR1 reads LGHDT; CDR2 reads YNNKEL (reference sequence). This CDR3 spans 12 amino acids. The CDR3 DNA reads TGTGCCAGCAGCCTCCGAGGCGGGGAGCTGTTTTTT. Encoded protein: CASSLRGGELFF.

The chain joins TRBV5-1 to TRBJ1-1; 10 bases align to TRBD1. CDR3 length equals 15 residues. Germline CDR1 reads SGHRS; CDR2 reads YFSETQ. Trimming cost V 4 bases and J 5 bases; bases outside gene matches: 8. The CDR3 region has the DNA TGCGCCAGCAGCATCCGGGGACAGGGGAGGACTGAAGCTTTCTTT. Protein product: CASSIRGQGRTEAFF.

The genes are TRBV28 and TRBJ2-6; tentatively, D is TRBD2 (6 bases). The germline V gene has CDR1 MDHEN and CDR2 SYDVKM. The CDR3 is 15 amino acids. V lost 3 bases and J 4 bases, leaving 10 bases between the germline ends. Here the CDR3 reads CASSFSGVGANVLTF. The CDR3 bases are TGTGCCAGCAGTTTTTCGGGGGTAGGGGCCAACGTCCTGACTTTC. Together with reference TRBV28 and TRBJ2-6, the CDR3 gives the full variable domain: DVKVTQSSRYLVKRTGEKVFLECVQDMDHENMFWYRQDPGLGLRLIYFSYDVKMKEKGDIPEGYSVSREKKERFSLILESASTNQTSMYLCASSFSGVGANVLTFGAGSRLTVL.

This clone was recorded at least ten times. The J gene is TRBJ1-2, the V gene TRBV11-2; D not resolved. V was cut by 4 bases and J by 0 bases, with 15 bases left in between. CDR3 size: 16 residues. Per germline, CDR1 SGHAT and CDR2 FQNNGV. In DNA, the CDR3 is TGTGCCAGCAGCTCATACACCAGATCATCTAACTATGGCTACACCTTC. Protein product: CASSSYTRSSNYGYTF.

J is TRBJ2-7 and V is TRBV2; D gene unclear. V dropped 6 bases and J dropped 0 bases, with 12 bases sitting between them. The CDR3 is 14 amino acids. Germline V gene lookup returns CDR1 SNHLY and CDR2 FYNNEI. Here the CDR3 reads CASSIDTSSYEQYF. The DNA for the CDR3 is TGTGCCAGCAGCATTGACACGAGCTCCTACGAGCAGTACTTC.

The CDR3 loop is CASSSRKAKNIQYF. In nucleotides, the CDR3 is TGTGCCAGCAGTTCGCGCAAAGCCAAAAACATTCAGTACTTC. The genes are TRBV6-2 or TRBV6-3 and TRBJ2-4; D call uncertain. The V end lost 4 bases, the J end lost 0 bases, and 7 bases lay between the germline ends. The CDR3 length is 14 residues. Germline values: CDR1 MNHEY, CDR2 SVGEGT.

The rearrangement uses TRBV30 and TRBJ1-1, with 8 bases identical to TRBD1. CDR3 length: 14 residues. Germline values: CDR1 GTSNPN, CDR2 SVGIG (reference sequence). J was trimmed by 4 bases and V by 5 bases; bases with no gene match: 9. CDR3 nucleotide sequence: TGTGCCTGGGTGGCAGGGGGCAGGGGCACTGAAGCTTTCTTT. It yields the protein CAWVAGGRGTEAFF.

The J gene is TRBJ1-5, the V gene TRBV6-5; D perhaps matches TRBD1 (6 bases). Trimming took off 3 bases at V and 4 bases at J, with 13 bases between the two ends. This CDR3 comprises 15 residues. Per the germline V gene, CDR1 is MNHEY and CDR2 is SVGAGI. In DNA form, the CDR3 reads TGTGCCAGCAGTTATCCCGGACAGAAAAATCAGCCCCAGCATTTT. It yields the protein CASSYPGQKNQPQHF.

The V gene is TRBV7-6, the J gene TRBJ2-1; 7 bases match TRBD2. The J segment lost 1 base and the V segment lost 7 bases, leaving 4 bases of the junction unmatched. CDR1 and CDR2 from the germline V gene are SGHVS and FNYEAQ. The CDR3 runs to 14 residues. CDR3 amino acids: CASTDSGSYNEQFF. Written as DNA, the CDR3 is TGTGCCAGCACCGATAGCGGGTCCTACAATGAGCAGTTCTTC.

The chain carries TRBV28 and TRBJ1-4; D is possibly TRBD1 (6 bases). This CDR3 comprises 14 residues. V lost 7 bases and J lost 8, with 17 bases in between. Per the germline V gene, CDR1 is MDHEN and CDR2 is SYDVKM. In nucleotides, the CDR3 is TGTGCCAGCACCGTTTGGGGGGGCCCGGAAAAACTGTTTTTT. Protein product: CASTVWGGPEKLFF.